A selection of T cell receptor beta chains follows, all from one sample in a study of OX40 agonist ivuxolimab in advanced cancers. Generated by immunoSEQ multiplex PCR, the TCRdb table keeps only in-frame clones and is missing some. The sample lists about 88,000 clones, 75% to 90% occurring once. Sequenced material: CD4+ or CD8+ T cells sorted from blood, taken in a trial of the OX40 agonist ivuxolimab. The receptors here all came from an adult with an advanced solid tumor such as melanoma, head and neck, liver or kidney cancer. Both conserved end residues are part of each CDR3. D genes are given only for firm matches.

v_gene	d_gene	len	j_gene	CDR3nt	CDR3aa
TRBV27	TRBD1	17	TRBJ2-2	TGTGCCAGCAGTCGAGGGACAGCCTCCCGGGACACCGGGGAGCTGTTTTTT	CASSRGTASRDTGELFF
TRBV28	.	12	TRBJ1-1	TGTGCCAGTACGGGGGGGGCCACTGAAGCTTTCTTT	CASTGGATEAFF
TRBV2	TRBD2	15	TRBJ2-4	TGTGCCAGCAGTGACACGGGGAGGGGCAAAAACATTCAGTACTTC	CASSDTGRGKNIQYF
TRBV6-1	.	16	TRBJ2-3	TGTGCCAGCAGTGAAAGGTACAGGCAAAGCACAGATACGCAGTATTTT	CASSERYRQSTDTQYF
TRBV7-3	.	15	TRBJ1-1	TGTGCCAGCAGCTTAATGGGGTCCCTGAACACTGAAGCTTTCTTT	CASSLMGSLNTEAFF
TRBV5-1	.	14	TRBJ2-7	TGCGCCAGCAGCAGGGGGACCGATTCCTACGAGCAGTACTTC	CASSRGTDSYEQYF
TRBV28	TRBD2	16	TRBJ2-7	TGTGCCAGCAGTTTAGTCGGGAGGGCCAGGTCCTACGAGCAGTACTTC	CASSLVGRARSYEQYF
TRBV28	.	13	TRBJ1-3	TGTGCCAGCGTTACGAACTCCGGTAACACCATATATTTT	CASVTNSGNTIYF
TRBV7-2	TRBD2	13	TRBJ2-7	TGTGCCAGCAGCATAGCGGGGGATTACGAGCAGTACTTC	CASSIAGDYEQYF
TRBV5-4	TRBD1	14	TRBJ2-5	TGTGCCAGCAGCTTTCAAGGGGGCGCAGAGACCCAGTACTTC	CASSFQGGAETQYF